Listed below are T cell receptor beta chains from one sample, sequenced in a study of blood T cell repertoires in COVID-19. Assay: immunoSEQ multiplex PCR; the TCRdb copy retains only in-frame clones and omits some. The sample contains approximately 300,000 clones, approximately 89% of which appear only once. Sequencing input: PBMCs or T cells enriched from blood (not recorded which). The receptors stem from a woman between 25 and 40 years old who had recovered from COVID-19. CDR3s leave out the opening cysteine and the closing phenylalanine or tryptophan. The order of the fields is V gene, J gene, CDR3 protein.

V gene: TRBV5-6; J gene: TRBJ2-7; CDR3 protein: ASSLGAGGYEQY
V gene: TRBV19; J gene: TRBJ1-2; CDR3 protein: ASSRTGIYGYT
V gene: TRBV19; J gene: TRBJ1-3; CDR3 protein: ASSSPRQANSGNTIY
V gene: TRBV10-3; J gene: TRBJ1-6; CDR3 protein: AIRGREGTSLH
V gene: TRBV7-2; J gene: TRBJ2-7; CDR3 protein: ASRQVGQGTYEQY
V gene: TRBV7-6; J gene: TRBJ2-5; CDR3 protein: ASRLDVGQISERETQY
V gene: TRBV6-1; J gene: TRBJ1-5; CDR3 protein: ASSDNRAGGHGPQH
V gene: TRBV30; J gene: TRBJ2-3; CDR3 protein: AWSVLERGAGTDTQY
V gene: TRBV3-1/TRBV3-2; J gene: TRBJ1-2; CDR3 protein: ASSQDRRGWDYGYT
V gene: TRBV19; J gene: TRBJ2-7; CDR3 protein: ASSISPVSGEHHEQY
V gene: TRBV5-1; J gene: TRBJ1-1; CDR3 protein: ASSPVRGTKPEAF
V gene: TRBV5-1; J gene: TRBJ1-2; CDR3 protein: ASSVDRGGYGYT
V gene: TRBV30; J gene: TRBJ1-2; CDR3 protein: AWTQGPEPAGGT
V gene: TRBV4-2; J gene: TRBJ2-3; CDR3 protein: ASSQNPGLGPGDTQY
V gene: TRBV7-2; J gene: TRBJ2-2; CDR3 protein: ASSSDSGLFPNTGELF
V gene: TRBV28; J gene: TRBJ1-1; CDR3 protein: ASSFPRKNTEAF
V gene: TRBV5-1; J gene: TRBJ2-5; CDR3 protein: ASSPLIGAGAPQETQY
V gene: TRBV13; J gene: TRBJ1-2; CDR3 protein: ASSGPLNYGYT
V gene: TRBV6-5; J gene: TRBJ2-3; CDR3 protein: APPRGRADTQY
V gene: TRBV7-9; J gene: TRBJ1-2; CDR3 protein: ASSPGQPYGYT
V gene: TRBV6-4; J gene: TRBJ1-4; CDR3 protein: ASSGTGVTNEKLF
V gene: TRBV9; J gene: TRBJ2-7; CDR3 protein: ASSVEPHGNEQY
V gene: TRBV4-2; J gene: TRBJ1-5; CDR3 protein: ASSQDRDIADQPQH
V gene: TRBV19; J gene: TRBJ1-3; CDR3 protein: ASSIRTAGNTIY
V gene: TRBV4-2; J gene: TRBJ2-1; CDR3 protein: ASSLTSGGRNEQF
V gene: TRBV28; J gene: TRBJ1-5; CDR3 protein: ASSLKGQPQH
V gene: TRBV7-2; J gene: TRBJ2-3; CDR3 protein: ASSARPGGPEDTQY
V gene: TRBV19; J gene: TRBJ2-5; CDR3 protein: ASSPGDRKTQY
V gene: TRBV19; J gene: TRBJ1-5; CDR3 protein: ASSGGQGASFWNQPQH